These 29 T cell receptor beta chains originate from one sample sequenced in a study of blood T cell repertoires in COVID-19. Repertoires were generated with immunoSEQ multiplex PCR, while TCRdb's copy carries only in-frame clones and drops some. The repertoire consists of 45,000 to 60,000 clones, with roughly four fifths occurring once and the leading ten covering under 2%. Source material: peripheral blood. The receptors originated from a woman aged 55-69 years with acute or convalescent COVID-19.

This clone was counted once. The genes are TRBV5-1 and TRBJ1-5, with 7 bases that match TRBD1. The CDR3 loop spans 14 amino acids. After removal of 0 bases from V and 7 bases from J, the junction contained 4 bases not matched to a gene. Germline values: CDR1 SGHRS, CDR2 YFSETQ. Here the CDR3 reads CASSLGQGEQPQHF. CDR3 nucleotide sequence: TGCGCCAGCAGCTTGGGACAGGGTGAGCAGCCCCAGCATTTT.

The chain recombines TRBV7-9 with TRBJ2-1; a possible D gene is TRBD2 (7 bases). Germline CDR1 and CDR2: SEHNR and FQNEAQ (reference sequence). V was shortened by 5 bases and J by 2 bases, with 13 bases between the two germline ends. The CDR3 is made up of 15 amino acids. CDR3 coding DNA: TGTGCCAGCAGCCCCAAGGGGGGGGCCTACAATGAGCAGTTCTTC. This sequence encodes CASSPKGGAYNEQFF.

The CDR3 spells CASSLFASLSSYEQYF. CDR3 DNA sequence: TGTGCCAGCAGCTTATTCGCTAGTTTGAGCTCCTACGAGCAGTACTTC. This rearrangement joins TRBV7-2 to TRBJ2-7; D is ambiguous. Looked up from germline, CDR1 is SGHTA and CDR2 is FQGNSA. V lost 2 bases to trimming and J lost 0 bases, with 14 bases between them. This CDR3 comprises 16 residues.

J is TRBJ1-5 and V is TRBV19; D uncertain. The ends were cut back, 3 bases at V and 0 bases at J, with 6 bases in the middle. The CDR3 totals 14 residues. In germline, CDR1 is LNHDA, CDR2 SQIVND (reference sequence). CDR3 amino acids: CASSIDNSNQPQHF. Written as DNA, the CDR3 is TGTGCCAGTAGTATTGACAATAGCAATCAGCCCCAGCATTTT.

This chain links TRBV5-1 with TRBJ1-1; TRBD1 is a possible D gene (5 bases). Germline V gene lookup returns CDR1 SGHRS and CDR2 YFSETQ. V lost 3 bases and J lost 1, with 19 bases in between. The CDR3 loop spans 17 amino acids. CDR3 DNA sequence: TGCGCCAGCAGCTCCTCTGTGACCGCAGGGAAGAACACTGAAGCTTTCTTT. Its protein product is CASSSSVTAGKNTEAFF.

The chain couples TRBV30 to TRBJ1-4; perhaps TRBD1 as D (6 bases). Germline CDR1 and CDR2: GTSNPN and SVGIG (reference sequence). CDR3 length equals 15 residues. CDR3 coding DNA: TGTGCAGTGCCCCGGCAGGGGCCAACTAATGAAAAACTGTTTTTT. This translates into CAVPRQGPTNEKLFF.

V is TRBV5-1 and J is TRBJ1-2; D may be TRBD1 (6 bases). Deletions cut 2 bases from V and 5 bases from J, with 16 bases between. The CDR3 runs 15 residues. Germline assignment: CDR1 SGHRS and CDR2 YFSETQ. The CDR3 DNA reads TGCGCCAGCAGCTTTGGCGGGGGGCAAGGTTATGGCTACACCTTC. It encodes CASSFGGGQGYGYTF.

This chain joins TRBV11-3 and TRBJ2-1; D is perhaps TRBD2 (5 bases). CDR1 is SGHNT, CDR2 YENEEA, per germline. The CDR3 has 12 amino acids. The V and J ends lost 4 bases and 10 bases respectively, with 11 bases between them. DNA for the CDR3: TGTGCCAGCAGCTATGGCGGCGGGGAGCAGTTCTTC. This codes for CASSYGGGEQFF.

This clone was detected once. The rearrangement joins TRBV5-1 to TRBJ1-1, with 10 bases fitting TRBD1. From germline, CDR1 is SGHRS and CDR2 YFSETQ. V was pared by 1 base and J by 4 bases, with 1 base of the junction left unmatched. The CDR3 contains 14 residues. The CDR3 DNA is TGCGCCAGCAGCTTGCGGACAGGGGGCACTGAAGCTTTCTTT. Translating it yields CASSLRTGGTEAFF.

This chain connects TRBV7-2 to TRBJ1-2; no definite D call. The germline V gene encodes CDR1 SGHTA and CDR2 FQGNSA. The V gene lost 2 bases and the J gene lost 7 bases, with 11 bases spanning the gap. This CDR3 spans 13 amino acids. CDR3 nucleotides: TGTGCCAGCAGCTTACACCGGGAGGCTGGCTACACCTTC. This sequence encodes CASSLHREAGYTF.

The J gene is TRBJ2-5, the V gene TRBV9; 10 nucleotides line up with TRBD2. The J segment lost 5 bases and the V segment lost 4 bases, leaving 8 bases of the junction unmatched. This CDR3 spans 15 amino acids. Germline lookup yields CDR1 SGDLS and CDR2 YYNGEE. The CDR3 spells CASSPLAGGLETQYF. The CDR3 DNA reads as TGTGCCAGCAGCCCTTTAGCGGGGGGCCTTGAGACCCAGTACTTC.

This sequence joins TRBV15 and TRBJ2-7; 13 nucleotides match TRBD2. CDR1 is LNHNV, CDR2 YYDKDF, per germline (reference sequence). The CDR3 totals 14 residues. V shed 3 bases, J shed 4 bases, and the junction held 0 bases outside the gene matches. The CDR3 DNA is TGTGCCACCAGCAGGACTAGCGGGAGGTACGAGCAGTACTTC. Protein product: CATSRTSGRYEQYF.

V is TRBV20-1 and J is TRBJ1-5, with 7 bases aligning to TRBD1. The germline V gene has CDR1 DFQATT and CDR2 SNEGSKA (reference sequence). The ends lost 3 bases at V and 0 bases at J; junction bases unmatched: 2. This CDR3 comprises 14 residues. In nucleotides, the CDR3 is TGCAGTGCTAGTGAGGGGGCTAGCAATCAGCCCCAGCATTTT. Translation: CSASEGASNQPQHF.

The rearrangement uses TRBV24-1 and TRBJ2-1; 9 bases line up with TRBD1. Per the germline V gene, CDR1 is KGHDR and CDR2 is SFDVKD. V was pared by 0 bases and J by 3 bases, with 5 bases of the junction left unmatched. The CDR3 extends over 17 amino acids. The CDR3 region has the DNA TGTGCCACCAGTGATTTGCCTGGACAGGGGTTCTACAATGAGCAGTTCTTC. This encodes CATSDLPGQGFYNEQFF.

The V gene is TRBV15, the J gene TRBJ1-6; no reliable D call. From germline, CDR1 is LNHNV and CDR2 YYDKDF (reference sequence). This CDR3 spans 17 amino acids. With 1 base removed from V and 0 bases from J, the gap between germline ends came to 10 bases. CDR3 protein: CATSRGVGSSYNSPLHF. CDR3 DNA sequence: TGTGCCACCAGCAGAGGCGTCGGGAGCTCCTATAATTCACCCCTCCACTTT. The whole variable domain, filled in from reference TRBV15 and TRBJ1-6, reads DAMVIQNPRYQVTQFGKPVTLSCSQTLNHNVMYWYQQKSSQAPKLLFHYYDKDFNNEADTPDNFQSRRPNTSFCFLDIRSPGLGDTAMYLCATSRGVGSSYNSPLHFGNGTRLTVT.

V usage is TRBV19 and J usage is TRBJ2-6, with 10 positions matching TRBD2. Looked up from germline, CDR1 is LNHDA and CDR2 is SQIVND (reference sequence). J lost 0 bases, V lost 2 bases, and 4 bases had no gene match. The CDR3 contains 18 residues. The CDR3 coding sequence is TGTGCCAGTAGTATACACCTAGCGGGAGCCTCTGGGGCCAACGTCCTGACTTTC. It is translated as CASSIHLAGASGANVLTF.

The chain carries TRBV28 and TRBJ1-6; D might be TRBD1 (5 bases). V lost 6 bases to trimming and J lost 7 bases, with 16 bases between them. CDR1 and CDR2 from the germline V gene are MDHEN and SYDVKM. This CDR3 is 15 amino acids long. CDR3 DNA sequence: TGTGCCAGCAGCGCACCGCAGGGTATAAATTCACCCCTCCACTTT. Translated, it gives CASSAPQGINSPLHF.

This clone is a singleton in its sample. The chain carries TRBV28 and TRBJ2-7; 8 nucleotides match TRBD1. Germline CDR1 MDHEN, CDR2 SYDVKM. This CDR3 is 15 amino acids long. The trim removed 5 bases at V and 6 bases at J, leaving 12 bases unmatched. The CDR3 nucleotides read TGTGCCAGCAGTCAAGCAGGGGGCGGGTGGACCGAGCAGTACTTC. It yields the protein CASSQAGGGWTEQYF.

J is TRBJ2-7 and V is TRBV19, with D possibly TRBD2 on 5 matching bases. The V end was cut by 4 bases, the J end by 3 bases, with 13 bases between. The CDR3 runs to 14 residues. In germline, CDR1 is LNHDA, CDR2 SQIVND (reference sequence). The CDR3 spells CASSRARGFYEQYF. In DNA, the CDR3 is TGTGCCAGTAGTAGGGCCCGCGGGTTCTACGAGCAGTACTTC. The full variable domain, in which reference TRBV19 and TRBJ2-7 provide the parts outside the CDR3, is DGGITQSPKYLFRKEGQNVTLSCEQNLNHDAMYWYRQDPGQGLRLIYYSQIVNDFQKGDIAEGYSVSREKKESFPLTVTSAQKNPTAFYLCASSRARGFYEQYFGPGTRLTVT.

This clone occurred a few times. The V gene is TRBV9, the J gene TRBJ2-5, with D possibly matching TRBD2 (5 bases). The CDR3 extends over 15 amino acids. Trimming took 0 bases from V and 4 from J, leaving 13 bases between them. Germline loops: CDR1 SGDLS, CDR2 YYNGEE. The CDR3 DNA reads TGTGCCAGCAGCGTAGACACGGGGAGAGGAGAGACCCAGTACTTC. Protein: CASSVDTGRGETQYF.

The rearrangement uses TRBV5-6 and TRBJ2-3; no clear D. The CDR3 extends over 13 amino acids. The V end was cut by 4 bases, the J end by 5 bases, with 11 bases between. Germline V CDR1 and CDR2: SGHDT, YYEEEE. CDR3 in amino acids: CASSPQDVDTQYF. In nucleotides, the CDR3 is TGTGCCAGCAGCCCCCAGGATGTAGATACGCAGTATTTT. Full variable domain (missing parts from reference TRBV5-6 and TRBJ2-3): DAGVTQSPTHLIKTRGQQVTLRCSPKSGHDTVSWYQQALGQGPQFIFQYYEEEERQRGNFPDRFSGHQFPNYSSELNVNALLLGDSALYLCASSPQDVDTQYFGPGTRLTVL.

The rearrangement links TRBV5-8 to TRBJ1-5; D remains unclear. Trimming took 2 bases from V and 7 from J, leaving 10 bases between them. This CDR3 has 13 residues. Per germline, CDR1 SGHTS and CDR2 YDEGEE. CDR3 region: CASSFGDGQPQHF. The DNA of the CDR3 is TGTGCCAGCAGCTTCGGGGATGGACAGCCCCAGCATTTT.

This clone has a single count. V and J are TRBV10-3 and TRBJ1-2; D gene unclear. Germline values: CDR1 ENHRY, CDR2 SYGVKD. The V and J ends lost 3 bases and 0 bases respectively, with 5 bases between them. CDR3 length: 13 residues. The CDR3 loop is CAISDGANYGYTF. The CDR3, as DNA: TGTGCCATCAGTGACGGAGCTAACTATGGCTACACCTTC.

The genes are TRBV13 and TRBJ2-7; D ambiguous. This CDR3 comprises 11 residues. Trimming stripped 0 bases from V and 5 bases from J, with 2 bases between. CDR1 and CDR2 from the germline V gene are PRHDT and FYEKMQ (reference sequence). The CDR3 here is CASSLGNEQYF. In DNA form, the CDR3 reads TGTGCCAGCAGCTTAGGTAACGAGCAGTACTTC.

This clone has only a few counts. The chain uses TRBV5-1 and TRBJ1-2; 8 bases line up with TRBD1. In germline, CDR1 is SGHRS, CDR2 YFSETQ. This CDR3 has 15 residues. The trim removed 0 bases at V and 8 bases at J, leaving 9 bases unmatched. CDR3 region: CASSLAPGQVGGYTF. The CDR3 DNA sequence: TGCGCCAGCAGCTTGGCCCCGGGACAGGTGGGCGGCTACACCTTC. Full variable domain (missing parts from reference TRBV5-1 and TRBJ1-2): KAGVTQTPRYLIKTRGQQVTLSCSPISGHRSVSWYQQTPGQGLQFLFEYFSETQRNKGNFPGRFSGRQFSNSRSEMNVSTLELGDSALYLCASSLAPGQVGGYTFGSGTRLTVV.

The sample holds many counts of this clone. The chain couples TRBV4-1 to TRBJ2-1; no definite D call. V shed 2 bases and J shed 1 base, with 12 bases lying between them. The CDR3 loop spans 16 amino acids. Germline values: CDR1 MGHRA, CDR2 YSYEKL. CDR3 residues: CASSQIRRRSYNEQFF. CDR3 nucleotides: TGCGCCAGCAGCCAAATCCGTCGCAGGTCCTACAATGAGCAGTTCTTC.

The chain joins TRBV5-4 to TRBJ1-1; a possible D gene is TRBD1 (5 bases). This CDR3 comprises 15 residues. Germline values: CDR1 SGHNT, CDR2 YYREEE (reference sequence). The V end was cut by 3 bases, the J end by 1 base, with 13 bases between. In DNA form, the CDR3 reads TGTGCCAGCAGCTCGGAGGGACTCACGAACACTGAAGCTTTCTTT. Amino acid sequence: CASSSEGLTNTEAFF.

The chain has TRBV28 and TRBJ1-5, with D possibly being TRBD1 (6 bases). Trimming shortened V by 1 base and J by 4 bases, and 11 bases separated the two germline ends. The CDR3 has 15 amino acids. From germline, CDR1 is MDHEN and CDR2 SYDVKM. The CDR3 coding sequence is TGTGCCAGCAGTTTATCCCACAGGGTGAATCAGCCCCAGCATTTT. This codes for CASSLSHRVNQPQHF.

V gene TRBV7-9 combines with J gene TRBJ2-5; 12 bases are a match to TRBD2. J was trimmed by 5 bases and V by 1 base; bases with no gene match: 11. The CDR3 totals 18 residues. Germline CDR1 reads SEHNR; CDR2 reads FQNEAQ (reference sequence). The CDR3 sequence is CASSLVTSGGLVMETQYF. CDR3 DNA: TGTGCCAGCAGCTTAGTGACTAGCGGGGGCCTAGTGATGGAGACCCAGTACTTC.